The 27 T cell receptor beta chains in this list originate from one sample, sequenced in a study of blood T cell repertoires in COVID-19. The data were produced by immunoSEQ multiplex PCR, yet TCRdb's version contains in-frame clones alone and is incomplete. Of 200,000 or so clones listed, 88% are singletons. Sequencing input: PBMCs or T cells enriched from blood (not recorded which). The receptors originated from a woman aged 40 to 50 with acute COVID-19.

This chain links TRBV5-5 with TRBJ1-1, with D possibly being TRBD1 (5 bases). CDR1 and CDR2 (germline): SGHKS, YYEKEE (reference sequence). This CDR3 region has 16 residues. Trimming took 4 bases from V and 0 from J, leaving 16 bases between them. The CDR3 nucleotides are TGTGCCAGCAGCCCGCAACAGGCCTTGGTGAACACTGAAGCTTTCTTT. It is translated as CASSPQQALVNTEAFF.

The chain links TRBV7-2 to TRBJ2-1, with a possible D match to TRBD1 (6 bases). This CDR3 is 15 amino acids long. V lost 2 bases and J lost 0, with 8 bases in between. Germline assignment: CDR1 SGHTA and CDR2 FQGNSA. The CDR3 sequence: CASSLRGSSYNEQFF. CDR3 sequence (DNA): TGTGCCAGCAGCTTAAGGGGGAGCTCCTACAATGAGCAGTTCTTC.

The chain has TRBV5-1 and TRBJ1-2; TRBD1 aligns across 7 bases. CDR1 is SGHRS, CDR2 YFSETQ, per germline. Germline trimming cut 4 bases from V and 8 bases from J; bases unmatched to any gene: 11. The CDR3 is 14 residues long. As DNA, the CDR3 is TGCGCCAGCAGCACCGAGGGACAGTCTGGGGGCTACACCTTC. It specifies CASSTEGQSGGYTF.

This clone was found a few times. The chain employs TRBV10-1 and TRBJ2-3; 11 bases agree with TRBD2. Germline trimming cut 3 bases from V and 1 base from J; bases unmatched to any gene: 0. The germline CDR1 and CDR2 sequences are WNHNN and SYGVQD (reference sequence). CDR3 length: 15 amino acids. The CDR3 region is CASSELAGGTDTQYF. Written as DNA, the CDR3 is TGCGCCAGCAGTGAACTAGCGGGGGGCACAGATACGCAGTATTTT.

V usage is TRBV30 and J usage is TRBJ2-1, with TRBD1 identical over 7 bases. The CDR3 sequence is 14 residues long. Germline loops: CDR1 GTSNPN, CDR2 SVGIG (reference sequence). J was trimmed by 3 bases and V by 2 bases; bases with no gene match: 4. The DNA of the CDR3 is TGTGCCTGGAGTCAGGGGGTAGGCTACAATGAGCAGTTCTTC. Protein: CAWSQGVGYNEQFF.

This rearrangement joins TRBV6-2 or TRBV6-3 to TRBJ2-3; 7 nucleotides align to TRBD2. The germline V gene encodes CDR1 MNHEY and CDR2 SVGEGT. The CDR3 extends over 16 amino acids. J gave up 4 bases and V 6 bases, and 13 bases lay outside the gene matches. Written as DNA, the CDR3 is TGTGCCAGCAGCCCCCAAGCGGGGAGGGGAGCAGATACGCAGTATTTT. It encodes CASSPQAGRGADTQYF.

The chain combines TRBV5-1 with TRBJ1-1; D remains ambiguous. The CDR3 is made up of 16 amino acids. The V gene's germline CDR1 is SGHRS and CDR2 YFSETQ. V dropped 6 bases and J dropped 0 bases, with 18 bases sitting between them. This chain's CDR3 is CASTRSGFQMNTEAFF. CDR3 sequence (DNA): TGCGCCAGCACCCGCTCGGGGTTCCAGATGAACACTGAAGCTTTCTTT.

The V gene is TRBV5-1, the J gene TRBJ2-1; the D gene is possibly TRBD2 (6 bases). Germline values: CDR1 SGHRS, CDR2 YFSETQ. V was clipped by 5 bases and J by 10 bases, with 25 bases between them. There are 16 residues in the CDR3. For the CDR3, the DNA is TGCGCCAGCAGTCCGGGTGGTAGCGGCCCGGCGGGGGAGCAGTTCTTC. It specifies CASSPGGSGPAGEQFF. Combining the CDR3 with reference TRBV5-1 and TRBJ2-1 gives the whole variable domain KAGVTQTPRYLIKTRGQQVTLSCSPISGHRSVSWYQQTPGQGLQFLFEYFSETQRNKGNFPGRFSGRQFSNSRSEMNVSTLELGDSALYLCASSPGGSGPAGEQFFGPGTRLTVL.

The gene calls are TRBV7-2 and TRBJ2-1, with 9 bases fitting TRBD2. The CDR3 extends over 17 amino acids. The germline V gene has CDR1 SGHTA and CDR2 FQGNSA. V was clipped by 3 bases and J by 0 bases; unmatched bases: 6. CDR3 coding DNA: TGTGCCAGCAGCTTCGAGATAGCGGGAGACTCCTACAATGAGCAGTTCTTC. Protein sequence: CASSFEIAGDSYNEQFF.

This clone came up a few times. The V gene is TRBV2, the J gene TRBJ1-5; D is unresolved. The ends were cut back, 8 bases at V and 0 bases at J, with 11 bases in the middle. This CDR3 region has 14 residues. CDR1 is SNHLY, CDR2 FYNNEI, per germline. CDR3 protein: CASREGLSNQPQHF. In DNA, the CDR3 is TGTGCCAGCCGGGAGGGCCTTAGCAATCAGCCCCAGCATTTT. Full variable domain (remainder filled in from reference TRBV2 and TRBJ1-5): EPEVTQTPSHQVTQMGQEVILRCVPISNHLYFYWYRQILGQKVEFLVSFYNNEISEKSEIFDDQFSVERPDGSNFTLKIRSTKLEDSAMYFCASREGLSNQPQHFGDGTRLSIL.

The CDR3 DNA sequence: TGTGCCAGCAGCTTGGGACAGGGGGTTCAGCCCCAGCATTTT. Translation gives CASSLGQGVQPQHF. The chain is built from TRBV3-1 (or the pseudogene TRBV3-2) and TRBJ1-5, with 11 nucleotides matching TRBD1. The V and J ends lost 5 bases and 6 bases, in that order; junction bases with no gene match: 3. The CDR3 is 14 amino acids. Per germline, CDR1 LGHDT and CDR2 YNNKEL (reference sequence).

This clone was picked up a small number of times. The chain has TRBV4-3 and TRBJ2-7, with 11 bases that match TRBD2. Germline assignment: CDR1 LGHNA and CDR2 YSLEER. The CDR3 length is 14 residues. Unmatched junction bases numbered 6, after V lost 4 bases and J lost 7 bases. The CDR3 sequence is CASSLLAGVREQYF. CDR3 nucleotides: TGCGCCAGCAGCCTACTAGCGGGGGTCCGAGAGCAGTACTTC.

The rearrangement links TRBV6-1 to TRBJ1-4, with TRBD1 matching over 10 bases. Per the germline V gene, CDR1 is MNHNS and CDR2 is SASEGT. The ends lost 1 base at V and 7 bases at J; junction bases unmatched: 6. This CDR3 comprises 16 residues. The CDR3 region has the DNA TGTGCCAGCAGTGAAGTGACAGGGGGCGCGGGTGAAAAACTGTTTTTT. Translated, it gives CASSEVTGGAGEKLFF.

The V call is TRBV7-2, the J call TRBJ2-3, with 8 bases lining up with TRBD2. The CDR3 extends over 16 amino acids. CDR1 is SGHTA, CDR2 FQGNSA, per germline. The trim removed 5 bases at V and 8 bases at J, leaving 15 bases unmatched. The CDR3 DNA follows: TGTGCCAGCAGCCCCGGGGGGGGGACTACGTGGGGTACGCAGTATTTT. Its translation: CASSPGGGTTWGTQYF.

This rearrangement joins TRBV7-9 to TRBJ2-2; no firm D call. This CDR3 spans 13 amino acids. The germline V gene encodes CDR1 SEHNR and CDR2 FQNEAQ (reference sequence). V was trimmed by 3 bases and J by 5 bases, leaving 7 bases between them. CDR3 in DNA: TGTGCCAGCAGCTTCACCGGGACCGGGGAGCTGTTTTTT. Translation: CASSFTGTGELFF. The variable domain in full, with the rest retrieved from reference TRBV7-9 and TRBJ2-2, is DTGVSQNPRHKITKRGQNVTFRCDPISEHNRLYWYRQTLGQGPEFLTYFQNEAQLEKSRLLSDRFSAERPKGSFSTLEIQRTEQGDSAMYLCASSFTGTGELFFGEGSRLTVL.

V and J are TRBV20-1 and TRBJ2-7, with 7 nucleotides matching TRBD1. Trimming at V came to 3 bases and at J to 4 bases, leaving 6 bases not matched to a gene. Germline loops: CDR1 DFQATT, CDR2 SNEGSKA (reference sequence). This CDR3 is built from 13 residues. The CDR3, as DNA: TGCAGTGCTAGTGGGACAGACCCTTACGAGCAGTACGTC. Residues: CSASGTDPYEQYV.

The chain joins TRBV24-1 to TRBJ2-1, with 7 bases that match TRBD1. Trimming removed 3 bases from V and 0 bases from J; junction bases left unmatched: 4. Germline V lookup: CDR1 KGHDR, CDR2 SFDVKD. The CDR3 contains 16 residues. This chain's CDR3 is CATSDVQGSSYNEQFF. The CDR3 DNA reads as TGTGCCACCAGTGATGTACAGGGGAGCTCCTACAATGAGCAGTTCTTC.

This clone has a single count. Written as DNA, the CDR3 is TGTGCCAGCAGTCTTGGACAGGCCACTGGAAACACCATATATTTT. Amino acid sequence: CASSLGQATGNTIYF. The chain couples TRBV7-9 to TRBJ1-3, with 7 bases lining up with TRBD1. CDR3 size: 15 residues. Per germline, CDR1 SEHNR and CDR2 FQNEAQ (reference sequence). V dropped 6 bases and J dropped 2; count of bases not matched to a gene: 7.

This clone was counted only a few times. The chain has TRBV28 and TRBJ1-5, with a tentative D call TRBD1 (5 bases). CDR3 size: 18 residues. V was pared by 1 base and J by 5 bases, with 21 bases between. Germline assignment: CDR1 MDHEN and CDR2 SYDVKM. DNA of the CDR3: TGTGCCAGCAGTTTATCGTCAGGGCTAGGGTCCTTCGATCAGCCCCAGCATTTT. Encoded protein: CASSLSSGLGSFDQPQHF.

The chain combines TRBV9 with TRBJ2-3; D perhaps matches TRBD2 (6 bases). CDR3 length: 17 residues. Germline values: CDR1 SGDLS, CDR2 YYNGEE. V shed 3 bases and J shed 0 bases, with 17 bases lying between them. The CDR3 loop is CASSAAIGGASTDTQYF. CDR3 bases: TGTGCCAGCAGCGCCGCGATAGGAGGGGCGAGCACAGATACGCAGTATTTT. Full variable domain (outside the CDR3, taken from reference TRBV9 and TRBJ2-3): DSGVTQTPKHLITATGQRVTLRCSPRSGDLSVYWYQQSLDQGLQFLIQYYNGEERAKGNILERFSAQQFPDLHSELNLSSLELGDSALYFCASSAAIGGASTDTQYFGPGTRLTVL.

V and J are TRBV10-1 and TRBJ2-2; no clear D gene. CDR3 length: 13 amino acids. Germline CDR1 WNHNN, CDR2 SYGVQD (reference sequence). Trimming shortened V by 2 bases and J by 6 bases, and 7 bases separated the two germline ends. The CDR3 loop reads CASSEGPPGELFF. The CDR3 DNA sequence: TGCGCCAGCAGTGAGGGGCCACCCGGGGAGCTGTTTTTT.

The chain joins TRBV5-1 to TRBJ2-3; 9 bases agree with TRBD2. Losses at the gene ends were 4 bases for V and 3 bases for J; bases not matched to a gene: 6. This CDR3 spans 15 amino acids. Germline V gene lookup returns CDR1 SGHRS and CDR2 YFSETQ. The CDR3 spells CASSRGAGGTDTQYF. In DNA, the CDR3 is TGCGCCAGCAGCCGCGGGGCGGGGGGGACAGATACGCAGTATTTT. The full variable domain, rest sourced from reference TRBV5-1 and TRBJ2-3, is KAGVTQTPRYLIKTRGQQVTLSCSPISGHRSVSWYQQTPGQGLQFLFEYFSETQRNKGNFPGRFSGRQFSNSRSEMNVSTLELGDSALYLCASSRGAGGTDTQYFGPGTRLTVL.

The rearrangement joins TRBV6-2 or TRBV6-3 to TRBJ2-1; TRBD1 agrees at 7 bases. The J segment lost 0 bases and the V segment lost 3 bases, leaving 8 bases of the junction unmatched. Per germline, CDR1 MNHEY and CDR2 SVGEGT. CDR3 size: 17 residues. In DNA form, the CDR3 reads TGTGCCAGCAGTTATTGGAAGACAGGGACCTCCTACAATGAGCAGTTCTTC. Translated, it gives CASSYWKTGTSYNEQFF.

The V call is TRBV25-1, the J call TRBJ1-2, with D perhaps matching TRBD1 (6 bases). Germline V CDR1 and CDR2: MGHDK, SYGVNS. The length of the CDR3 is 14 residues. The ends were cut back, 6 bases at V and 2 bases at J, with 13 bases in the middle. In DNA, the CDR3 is TGTGCCAGCAGCCCACAGGGACGGAACTATGGCTACACCTTC. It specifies CASSPQGRNYGYTF.

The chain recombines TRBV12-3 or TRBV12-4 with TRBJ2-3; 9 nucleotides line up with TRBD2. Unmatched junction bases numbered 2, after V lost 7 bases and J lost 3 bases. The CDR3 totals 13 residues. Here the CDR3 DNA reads TGTGCCAGCAAACTAGCGGGTACAGATACGCAGTATTTT. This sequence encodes CASKLAGTDTQYF.

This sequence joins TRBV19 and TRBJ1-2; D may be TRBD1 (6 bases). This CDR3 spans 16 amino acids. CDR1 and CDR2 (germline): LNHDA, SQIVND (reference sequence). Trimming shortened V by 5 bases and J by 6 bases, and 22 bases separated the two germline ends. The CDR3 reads CASSGRDKTAYNGYTF. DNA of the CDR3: TGTGCCAGTAGTGGAAGGGACAAAACAGCGTATAATGGCTACACCTTC. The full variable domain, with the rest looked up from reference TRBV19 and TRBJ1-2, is DGGITQSPKYLFRKEGQNVTLSCEQNLNHDAMYWYRQDPGQGLRLIYYSQIVNDFQKGDIAEGYSVSREKKESFPLTVTSAQKNPTAFYLCASSGRDKTAYNGYTFGSGTRLTVV.

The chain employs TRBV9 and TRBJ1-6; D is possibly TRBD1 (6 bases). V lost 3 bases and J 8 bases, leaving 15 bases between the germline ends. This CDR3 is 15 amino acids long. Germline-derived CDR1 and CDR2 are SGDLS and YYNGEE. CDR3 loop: CASSAGEGLDSPLHF. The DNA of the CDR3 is TGTGCCAGCAGCGCAGGGGAGGGGTTAGATTCACCCCTCCACTTT.